The next 22 T cell receptor beta chains were all read from a single sample in a study of blood T cells in healthy people across ages. A sample-barcoded 5' primer and a J-beta primer mix were used in a second PCR of roughly 6 to 12 cycles. Via MiXCR, TCRdb re-called the 5' RACE reads, giving one row per CDR3 protein. Among about 840,000 distinct CDR3 sequences listed, 25% to 35% were seen once. These data were also filed under a second study, of T cells of mothers and their children.

Material: blood. Source of these receptors: a woman aged 40 to 50 in good health.

As for this clonotype: This may be a read error: a much more frequent sequence differs by one nucleotide. The gene calls are TRBV7-6 and TRBJ2-5, with D perhaps matching TRBD1 (5 bases). This CDR3 has 13 amino acids. Germline V gives CDR1 SGHVS, CDR2 FNYEAQ. The chain's CDR3 is CVSSKQVKRTQYF. The CDR3 nucleotides are TGTGTCAGCAGCAAACAGGTCAAGAGGACCCAGTACTTC.

This clonotype has only a few counts. The chain uses TRBV20-1 and TRBJ1-2; TRBD1 aligns across 9 bases. The CDR3 covers 13 residues. Looked up from germline, CDR1 is DFQATT and CDR2 is SNEGSKA (reference sequence). Trimming took 5 bases from V and 4 from J; bases not matched to a gene: 5. The CDR3: CSAAQGASYGYTF. In nucleotides, the CDR3 is TGCAGTGCTGCACAGGGGGCTAGCTATGGCTACACCTTC.

In this sample, this clonotype turned up many times. The chain links TRBV7-3 to TRBJ2-1; TRBD2 is a possible D gene (7 bases). The germline CDR1 and CDR2 sequences are SGHTA and FQGTGA. The CDR3 has 17 residues. The V end lost 2 bases, the J end lost 2 bases, and 16 bases lay between the germline ends. CDR3 nucleotides: TGTGCCAGCAGCTTAGATCACGGGGGGCGACCCTACAATGAGCAGTTCTTC. This sequence encodes CASSLDHGGRPYNEQFF.

This clonotype was seen ten or more times. This sequence joins TRBV6-5 and TRBJ2-4, with a possible D match to TRBD1 (5 bases). Trimming took off 0 bases at V and 0 bases at J, with 9 bases between the two ends. This CDR3 has 16 amino acids. The germline V gene encodes CDR1 MNHEY and CDR2 SVGAGI. CDR3 sequence reads: CASSYSRQGAKNIQYF. The CDR3 nucleotides are TGTGCCAGCAGTTACTCGCGGCAGGGAGCCAAAAACATTCAGTACTTC.

This clonotype was seen many times. The chain couples TRBV28 to TRBJ1-2; 10 bases line up with TRBD1. J lost 4 bases, V lost 6 bases, and 5 bases had no gene match. Germline V gene data show CDR1 as MDHEN and CDR2 as SYDVKM. The CDR3 has 14 amino acids. CDR3 amino acids: CASSDRGRAYGYTF. The CDR3 DNA follows: TGTGCCAGCAGCGACAGGGGGCGGGCCTATGGCTACACCTTC.

V gene TRBV24-1 combines with J gene TRBJ2-5; D perhaps matches TRBD1 (5 bases). The J call may be wrong; the DNA end is better matched by TRBJ2-7. Germline V gene lookup returns CDR1 KGHDR and CDR2 SFDVKD. The CDR3 has 13 residues. The CDR3 here is CATSDSIGDEQYF. CDR3 DNA sequence: TGTGCCACCAGTGACTCAATAGGGGACGAGCAGTACTTC.

The chain uses TRBV3-1 and TRBJ1-1; D gene ambiguous. Trimming pared 0 bases from V and 10 bases from J, leaving 9 bases between. The CDR3 is 12 amino acids. Germline lookup yields CDR1 LGHDT and CDR2 YNNKEL (reference sequence). The CDR3 spells CASSQDWDGAFF. CDR3 coding DNA: TGTGCCAGCAGCCAAGATTGGGATGGAGCTTTCTTT.

This clonotype was counted at least ten times. The chain combines TRBV3-1 with TRBJ2-7, with 9 positions matching TRBD1. With 2 bases clipped from V and 7 bases from J, the junction kept 9 bases outside the gene matches. The germline V gene encodes CDR1 LGHDT and CDR2 YNNKEL (reference sequence). CDR3 length: 15 amino acids. CDR3 sequence: CASSQNYGQGREQYF. The DNA for the CDR3 is TGTGCCAGCAGCCAAAACTATGGACAGGGGCGGGAGCAGTACTTC.

A few counts support this clonotype. Given a much more abundant clone one base away, this may be a read error. The rearrangement uses TRBV20-1 and TRBJ2-7, with TRBD1 matching over 7 bases. The germline CDR1 and CDR2 sequences are DFQATT and SNEGSKA (reference sequence). CDR3 length: 14 residues. V was clipped by 6 bases and J by 2 bases; unmatched bases: 10. The DNA for the CDR3 is TGCAGTGCCGAAGACCGGGACAGCCCCTACGAGCAGTACTTC. The encoded protein is CSAEDRDSPYEQYF.

The V call is TRBV12-3 or TRBV12-4, the J call TRBJ2-7; D is unresolved. Trimming cost V 3 bases and J 10 bases, with 10 bases left between them. The CDR3 covers 11 residues. CDR3 residues: CASSFSEIQYF. The CDR3, as DNA: TGTGCCAGCAGTTTTTCAGAGATCCAGTACTTC.

On this clonotype: One junction end disagrees with the germline gene, perhaps due to a read error. V is TRBV7-7 and J is TRBJ2-1; TRBD2 is a possible D gene (5 bases). The CDR3 is 13 amino acids. From germline, CDR1 is SSHAT and CDR2 FNYEAQ (reference sequence). This chain's CDR3 is CASNLAFDNEQFF. CDR3 DNA sequence: TGTGCTAGCAACTTAGCGTTCGACAATGAGCAGTTCTTC.

This rearrangement joins TRBV7-2 to TRBJ2-2, with 7 bases matching TRBD2. The CDR3 contains 15 residues. CDR1 is SGHTA and CDR2 is FQGNSA in the germline V gene. V lost 5 bases, J lost 9 bases, and 12 bases stayed unmatched. DNA of the CDR3: TGTGCCAGCAGCCGGAGCGGGGAAGGTACCCGGGAGCTGTTTTTT. It yields the protein CASSRSGEGTRELFF.

The V and J genes are TRBV3-1 and TRBJ1-3; weak D call: TRBD1 (6 bases). There are 14 residues in the CDR3. The V end lost 5 bases, the J end lost 7 bases, and 15 bases lay between the germline ends. Germline CDR1 reads LGHDT; CDR2 reads YNNKEL (reference sequence). The CDR3 nucleotides are TGTGCCAGCAGCTACCGGGGGGGGCAGAACACCATATATTTT. As protein: CASSYRGGQNTIYF.

Concerning this clonotype itself: Relative to the germline gene, one junction end is altered; a read error may explain this. The chain uses TRBV29-1 and TRBJ2-3; TRBD1 agrees at 8 bases. The germline V gene has CDR1 SQVTM and CDR2 ANQGSEA. The CDR3 is 17 residues long. CDR3 nucleotides: TGCAGCGTTGAAGGGGGAGAAACGGGACAGGTAGTAGATGCGCAGTATTTT. Amino acid sequence: CSVEGGETGQVVDAQYF.

This clonotype came up a few times. The rearrangement links TRBV7-9 to TRBJ2-1; D uncertain. The V gene lost 2 bases and the J gene lost 8 bases, with 10 bases spanning the gap. The germline V gene encodes CDR1 SEHNR and CDR2 FQNEAQ (reference sequence). There are 13 residues in the CDR3. The CDR3 loop is CASSLKLVDEQFF. CDR3 DNA: TGTGCCAGCAGCTTAAAACTTGTGGATGAGCAGTTCTTC.

This rearrangement joins TRBV5-6 to TRBJ2-2; D is undetermined. Germline lookup yields CDR1 SGHDT and CDR2 YYEEEE. The CDR3 is 13 residues long. V was shortened by 1 base and J by 4 bases, with 5 bases between the two germline ends. The CDR3: CASSLQATGELFF. CDR3 nucleotide sequence: TGTGCCAGCAGCTTGCAGGCCACCGGGGAGCTGTTTTTT.

V usage is TRBV29-1 and J usage is TRBJ2-2; TRBD1 aligns across 9 bases. Germline V lookup: CDR1 SQVTM, CDR2 ANQGSEA. The CDR3 is 13 amino acids. With 4 bases clipped from V and 8 bases from J, the junction kept 5 bases outside the gene matches. CDR3 in amino acids: CSVGGQGSGELFF. CDR3 DNA sequence: TGCAGCGTTGGTGGACAGGGGTCAGGGGAGCTGTTTTTT.

This clonotype appeared many times. CDR3 in amino acids: CASSLGSSRASYEQYF. CDR3 bases: TGTGCCAGCAGCTTAGGGTCGAGTCGGGCTTCCTACGAGCAGTACTTC. The rearrangement joins TRBV7-2 to TRBJ2-7; D not certain. With 1 base removed from V and 1 base from J, the gap between germline ends came to 14 bases. Per germline, CDR1 SGHTA and CDR2 FQGNSA. The CDR3 contains 16 residues.

CDR3 nucleotide sequence: TGCAGCGTCTCGAGGGACAGGGTAGGAGGTGGTCAAGCCGGGGAGCTGTTTTTT. Protein: CSVSRDRVGGGQAGELFF. The chain joins TRBV29-1 to TRBJ2-2; 9 nucleotides line up with TRBD1. The germline CDR1 and CDR2 sequences are SQVTM and ANQGSEA. V shed 6 bases, J shed 6 bases, and the junction held 20 bases outside the gene matches. This CDR3 comprises 18 residues.

This clonotype was picked up a small number of times. The rearrangement joins TRBV29-1 to TRBJ2-3, with a weak D call TRBD1 (6 bases). Germline assignment: CDR1 SQVTM and CDR2 ANQGSEA. The V end was cut by 5 bases, the J end by 6 bases, with 9 bases between. This CDR3 has 11 amino acids. Written as DNA, the CDR3 is TGCAGCGTTAACCAGGGGGATACGCAGTATTTT. This encodes CSVNQGDTQYF.

The gene calls are TRBV6-5 and TRBJ1-2; unclear D gene. V lost 6 bases and J lost 11, with 19 bases in between. This CDR3 has 13 residues. Germline-derived CDR1 and CDR2 are MNHEY and SVGAGI. The CDR3 here is CASSQDGGNRYTF. In DNA, the CDR3 is TGTGCCAGCAGCCAGGACGGTGGGAATCGGTACACCTTC.

This clonotype was counted many times. The chain recombines TRBV6-1 with TRBJ2-3, with unresolved D. The CDR3 covers 15 residues. CDR1 MNHNS and CDR2 SASEGT come from the germline V gene. V lost 6 bases to trimming and J lost 0 bases, with 13 bases between them. DNA for the CDR3: TGTGCCAGCAGCCCCCTTTTATCTAGCACAGATACGCAGTATTTT. It translates to CASSPLLSSTDTQYF.